These 26 T cell receptor beta chains were sequenced from one sample in a study of PD-L1 blockade in urothelial cancer (dated by TCRdb to 2015 to 2018). Per the publication, the time point label means: pretreatment peripheral blood. Library construction relied on the immunoSEQ multiplex PCR assay. TCRdb mirrors the immuneACCESS table, restricted to in-frame sequences. Some clones are absent from its copies; in checked studies, under half trace to an unresolved V gene, and the reason for the others is unknown. Present in this sample are roughly 40,000 clones, just over 90% of which were seen just once. 11% of the sample is taken by the ten largest. The sample was PBMCs, taken around atezolizumab (anti-PD-L1) treatment. The receptors stem from a woman aged 55-75 years with urothelial cancer.

The chain joins TRBV10-3 to TRBJ1-1, with unresolved D. The CDR3 is 15 amino acids. V was pared by 1 base and J by 0 bases, with 9 bases between. Germline V gene data show CDR1 as ENHRY and CDR2 as SYGVKD. The chain's CDR3 is CAISELEQLNTEAFF. CDR3 nucleotides: TGTGCCATCAGTGAGTTAGAACAGCTGAACACTGAAGCTTTCTTT.

This chain uses TRBV29-1 with TRBJ2-2, with D possibly matching TRBD2 (5 bases). The V gene's germline CDR1 is SQVTM and CDR2 ANQGSEA. This CDR3 has 14 amino acids. Trimming took 3 bases from V and 0 from J, leaving 8 bases between them. CDR3 residues: CSVEFGANTGELFF. DNA for the CDR3: TGCAGCGTTGAGTTCGGGGCGAACACCGGGGAGCTGTTTTTT.

V gene TRBV4-2 combines with J gene TRBJ2-5; 10 nucleotides align to TRBD1. The germline V gene encodes CDR1 LGHNA and CDR2 YNFKEQ. The trim removed 3 bases at V and 2 bases at J, leaving 9 bases unmatched. The CDR3 has 17 amino acids. Here the CDR3 DNA reads TGTGCCAGCAGCCATGGATATCGGACAGGGGGGCAAGAGACCCAGTACTTC. Its translation: CASSHGYRTGGQETQYF.

This chain joins TRBV27 and TRBJ2-3; 14 bases are shared with TRBD2. The trim removed 5 bases at V and 0 bases at J, leaving 13 bases unmatched. The CDR3 runs to 20 residues. The germline gives CDR1 MNHEY, CDR2 SMNVEV (reference sequence). Written as DNA, the CDR3 is TGTGCCAGCAGTCTGGGACTAGCGGGAGATCTACCTTATAGCACAGATACGCAGTATTTT. Amino acids: CASSLGLAGDLPYSTDTQYF.

Only one count was recorded for this clone. The chain employs TRBV5-4 and TRBJ1-4; a possible D gene is TRBD1 (5 bases). Deletions cut 0 bases from V and 8 bases from J, with 17 bases between. Germline V gene lookup returns CDR1 SGHNT and CDR2 YYREEE (reference sequence). The CDR3 consists of 16 residues. The CDR3 spells CASSLAQGGGKEKLFF. The CDR3 nucleotides read TGTGCCAGCAGCTTGGCCCAGGGTGGAGGGAAGGAAAAACTGTTTTTT.

CDR3 nucleotides: TGTGCCATCGCACCCACGGGGGAAAAACTGTTTTTT. It is translated as CAIAPTGEKLFF. The V call is TRBV10-3, the J call TRBJ1-4; no clear D gene. The CDR3 loop spans 12 amino acids. Trimming took 8 bases from V and 8 from J, leaving 12 bases between them. The germline V gene has CDR1 ENHRY and CDR2 SYGVKD.

This clone occurred once. V usage is TRBV28 and J usage is TRBJ1-5, with 8 nucleotides matching TRBD1. In germline, CDR1 is MDHEN, CDR2 SYDVKM. The CDR3 has 15 amino acids. J lost 6 bases, V lost 10 bases, and 14 bases had no gene match. Written as DNA, the CDR3 is TGTGCCACAAAATCGGGGGACAGGTCGGTTCAGCCCCAGCATTTT. It codes for CATKSGDRSVQPQHF.

The chain combines TRBV28 with TRBJ1-2; the match to TRBD1 covers 7 bases. Germline lookup yields CDR1 MDHEN and CDR2 SYDVKM. The V gene end was trimmed by 3 bases and the J gene end by 8 bases; junction bases not matched to a gene: 6. The CDR3 covers 13 residues. Here the CDR3 DNA reads TGTGCCAGCAGTTTCTCGGACAGGCGCGGCTACACCTTC. Translated: CASSFSDRRGYTF.

V and J are TRBV19 and TRBJ2-3, with 7 bases fitting TRBD2. Germline V CDR1 and CDR2: LNHDA, SQIVND (reference sequence). The CDR3 has 17 amino acids. V shed 6 bases and J 7 bases; nucleotides not matched to a gene: 19. CDR3 loop: CASSPTWVAGSGNTQYF. The CDR3 DNA follows: TGTGCCAGTAGCCCCACCTGGGTAGCGGGTTCGGGAAATACGCAGTATTTT.

The rearrangement joins TRBV5-1 to TRBJ2-5, with TRBD2 matching over 10 bases. CDR3 length equals 15 residues. V shed 3 bases and J 2 bases; nucleotides not matched to a gene: 4. Germline assignment: CDR1 SGHRS and CDR2 YFSETQ. As DNA, the CDR3 is TGCGCCAGCAGCTCCGGGACTAGCGTACAAGAGACCCAGTACTTC. Its translation is CASSSGTSVQETQYF.

The table lists this clone with a count of one. CDR3: CSVEQGSYEQYF. CDR3 nucleotides: TGCAGCGTTGAACAGGGGAGCTACGAGCAGTACTTC. J is TRBJ2-7 and V is TRBV29-1, with D perhaps matching TRBD1 (6 bases). V was trimmed by 2 bases and J by 3 bases, leaving 8 bases between them. The CDR3 extends over 12 amino acids. Germline V gene lookup returns CDR1 SQVTM and CDR2 ANQGSEA.

The CDR3, as DNA: TGTGCCAGCAGCTTAGTTCGGGGTAGCGGACAATACAATGAGCAGTTCTTC. Its translation: CASSLVRGSGQYNEQFF. The chain joins TRBV7-9 to TRBJ2-1, with D possibly TRBD2 on 6 matching bases. V gave up 1 base and J gave up 4 bases, with 17 bases separating them. Germline assignment: CDR1 SEHNR and CDR2 FQNEAQ (reference sequence). The CDR3 is made up of 17 amino acids.

The chain carries TRBV10-3 and TRBJ2-7; 9 nucleotides match TRBD1. CDR3 size: 17 residues. The J segment lost 8 bases and the V segment lost 3 bases, leaving 17 bases of the junction unmatched. Germline CDR1 and CDR2: ENHRY and SYGVKD. The CDR3 nucleotides read TGTGCCATCAGTGACTCTGCGACGGGGACAGGGACTACGAAGCAGTACTTC. This gives the protein CAISDSATGTGTTKQYF.

CDR3 sequence reads: CASSLRLAGESKYEQYF. Written as DNA, the CDR3 is TGTGCCAGCAGCTTGAGGTTAGCGGGAGAGTCGAAATACGAGCAGTACTTC. The chain uses TRBV5-5 and TRBJ2-7; 9 positions match TRBD2. This CDR3 region has 17 residues. Looked up from germline, CDR1 is SGHKS and CDR2 is YYEKEE (reference sequence). V trimming: 1 base; J trimming: 4 bases; junction bases outside the gene matches: 12.

J is TRBJ2-7 and V is TRBV19, with TRBD1 matching over 8 bases. The V segment lost 0 bases and the J segment 0 bases; nucleotides outside the gene matches: 1. CDR1 LNHDA and CDR2 SQIVND come from the germline V gene (reference sequence). CDR3 length: 15 amino acids. This CDR3 reads CASSIEGQASYEQYF. In DNA, the CDR3 is TGTGCCAGTAGTATAGAGGGACAGGCCTCCTACGAGCAGTACTTC. Filled out from reference TRBV19 and TRBJ2-7, the complete variable domain reads DGGITQSPKYLFRKEGQNVTLSCEQNLNHDAMYWYRQDPGQGLRLIYYSQIVNDFQKGDIAEGYSVSREKKESFPLTVTSAQKNPTAFYLCASSIEGQASYEQYFGPGTRLTVT.

The chain recombines TRBV28 with TRBJ2-7; 13 bases match TRBD2. The length of the CDR3 is 19 residues. Trimming cost V 6 bases and J 2 bases; bases outside gene matches: 16. CDR1 MDHEN and CDR2 SYDVKM come from the germline V gene. The chain's CDR3 is CASSPPRTSGRAETYEQYF. Here the CDR3 DNA reads TGTGCCAGCAGCCCACCTCGTACTAGCGGGAGGGCCGAGACCTACGAGCAGTACTTC.

The chain uses TRBV19 and TRBJ2-1; no clear D gene. With 5 bases removed from V and 4 bases from J, the gap between germline ends came to 12 bases. Germline-derived CDR1 and CDR2 are LNHDA and SQIVND (reference sequence). CDR3 length equals 14 residues. CDR3 in DNA: TGTGCCAGTAGTCCGCGTGATTTATACAATGAGCAGTTCTTC. This sequence encodes CASSPRDLYNEQFF.

The V gene is TRBV19, the J gene TRBJ2-5; TRBD1 might be the D (5 bases). This CDR3 contains 12 residues. Germline CDR1 reads LNHDA; CDR2 reads SQIVND (reference sequence). V was trimmed by 11 bases and J by 2 bases, leaving 12 bases between them. CDR3 coding DNA: TGTGCCTCTCGCAGGGATCAAGAGACCCAGTACTTC. Protein sequence: CASRRDQETQYF.

The chain carries TRBV27 and TRBJ1-2; D possibly corresponds to TRBD1 (6 bases). Germline assignment: CDR1 MNHEY and CDR2 SMNVEV (reference sequence). The CDR3 covers 14 residues. Trimming shortened V by 6 bases and J by 6 bases, and 17 bases separated the two germline ends. The CDR3 reads CASSLGRGINGYTF. DNA of the CDR3: TGTGCCAGCAGCCTCGGAAGGGGGATCAATGGCTACACCTTC.

The count of this clone is one. The chain has TRBV9 and TRBJ2-1; D is unclear. This CDR3 region has 16 residues. Germline CDR1 reads SGDLS; CDR2 reads YYNGEE. V lost 4 bases, J lost 1 base, and 15 bases lay in between. CDR3 sequence: CASSPRLQNSYNEQFF. The CDR3, as DNA: TGTGCCAGCAGCCCTAGACTCCAAAATTCCTACAATGAGCAGTTCTTC.

The genes are TRBV7-9 and TRBJ1-1, with 8 positions matching TRBD1. After removal of 2 bases from V and 4 bases from J, the junction contained 6 bases not matched to a gene. The length of the CDR3 is 15 residues. Germline CDR1 SEHNR, CDR2 FQNEAQ (reference sequence). Written as DNA, the CDR3 is TGTGCCAGCAGCTTATATACAGGGGGAGGCACTGAAGCTTTCTTT. This encodes CASSLYTGGGTEAFF.

The chain combines TRBV10-3 with TRBJ2-3, with a possible D match to TRBD2 (5 bases). CDR1 and CDR2 from the germline V gene are ENHRY and SYGVKD. CDR3 length: 15 amino acids. V dropped 0 bases and J dropped 2 bases, with 9 bases sitting between them. The chain's CDR3 is CAISESTGVTDTQYF. The CDR3 region has the DNA TGTGCCATCAGTGAGTCGACCGGGGTCACAGATACGCAGTATTTT.

The rearrangement joins TRBV4-1 to TRBJ2-2; D is unresolved. V dropped 0 bases and J dropped 0 bases, with 14 bases sitting between them. Germline assignment: CDR1 MGHRA and CDR2 YSYEKL. This CDR3 contains 18 residues. CDR3 region: CASSQDYRRHPNTGELFF. The CDR3, as DNA: TGCGCCAGCAGCCAAGATTATCGCCGACATCCGAACACCGGGGAGCTGTTTTTT.

J is TRBJ2-7 and V is TRBV7-2, with 8 positions matching TRBD2. The CDR3 sequence is 13 residues long. The ends lost 4 bases at V and 4 bases at J; junction bases unmatched: 3. The germline V gene has CDR1 SGHTA and CDR2 FQGNSA. The CDR3 is CASSSGGPYEQYF. The CDR3 DNA follows: TGTGCCAGCAGCTCGGGAGGGCCGTACGAGCAGTACTTC.

This chain links TRBV6-6 with TRBJ1-1; no reliable D call. This CDR3 region has 13 residues. V lost 7 bases and J 0 bases, leaving 9 bases between the germline ends. CDR1 MNHNY and CDR2 SVGAGI come from the germline V gene (reference sequence). The CDR3 here is CASIGIMNTEAFF. The CDR3 region has the DNA TGTGCCAGCATCGGGATTATGAACACTGAAGCTTTCTTT.

The chain recombines TRBV4-2 with TRBJ2-7; 13 bases are a match to TRBD2. CDR3 length equals 17 residues. Germline V gene lookup returns CDR1 LGHNA and CDR2 YNFKEQ. The trim removed 1 base at V and 2 bases at J, leaving 5 bases unmatched. This CDR3 reads CASSQGTSGSGPYEQYF. CDR3 coding DNA: TGTGCCAGCAGCCAAGGGACTAGCGGGAGTGGACCCTACGAGCAGTACTTC.